One T cell receptor beta chain is described in this entry. Antigen: not known. The data were taken from a study of T-cell reconstitution after alpha-beta-depleted transplantation in children. Study results and limitations: Day-60 TCRbeta diversity that was high in some patients was derived from surviving recipient T cells and thymic progenitors. Reports say that about two months after transplant, the alpha-beta T cells came out of several hundred graft clones that had expanded. A year had passed since transplant, and T-cell counts and diversity by then came mostly from newly produced T cells.

A library of TCRbeta sequences, prepared with unique molecular identifiers, was generated. Using its own MiXCR run on the PCR reads, TCRdb lists one record per CDR3 protein. The sample shows 700,000 or so distinct CDR3 sequences, about 12% of them seen only once. Germline loops: CDR1 LNHDA, CDR2 SQIVND (reference sequence). Trimming at V came to 2 bases and at J to 1 base, leaving 3 bases not matched to a gene. CDR3 length: 15 residues. The sequence derives from a girl aged 2-15 years with congenital amegakaryocytic thrombocytopenia, due to receive a stem cell transplant. The genes are TRBV19 and TRBJ1-1, with TRBD1 matching over 8 bases. The specimen comprised PBMCs, sampled before TCRalphabeta/CD19-depleted stem cell transplant. The CDR3 loop reads CASSIRGQGNTEAFF. The CDR3 DNA is TGTGCCAGTAGTATAAGAGGACAGGGGAACACTGAAGCTTTCTTT.